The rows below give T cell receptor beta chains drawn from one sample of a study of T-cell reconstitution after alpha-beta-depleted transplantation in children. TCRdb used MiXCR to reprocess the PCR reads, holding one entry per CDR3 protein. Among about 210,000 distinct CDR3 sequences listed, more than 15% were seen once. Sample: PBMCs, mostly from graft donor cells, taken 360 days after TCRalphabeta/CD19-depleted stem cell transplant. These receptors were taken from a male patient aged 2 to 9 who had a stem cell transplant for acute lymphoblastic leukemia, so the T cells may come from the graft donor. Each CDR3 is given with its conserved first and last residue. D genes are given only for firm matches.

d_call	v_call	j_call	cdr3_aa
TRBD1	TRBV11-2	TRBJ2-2	CASSLIGDPGTGGTGELFF
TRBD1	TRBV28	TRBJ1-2	CASSFDRGVGYTF
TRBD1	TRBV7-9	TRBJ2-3	CASSLRPGQNTDTQYF
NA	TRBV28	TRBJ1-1	CASSFWLQGEAFF
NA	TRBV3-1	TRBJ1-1	CASSNGPGMNTEAFF
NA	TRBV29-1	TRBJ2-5	CSVTSGTQETQYF
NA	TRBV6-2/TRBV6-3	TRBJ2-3	CASSYEGDHLRDTQYF
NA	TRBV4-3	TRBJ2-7	CASSQEGTGTPSYEQYF
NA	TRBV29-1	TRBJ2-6	CSVVAGESVLTF
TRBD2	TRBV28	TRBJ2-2	CASSLMGLGGFANTGELFF
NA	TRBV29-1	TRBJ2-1	CSVEDFRSSYNEQFF
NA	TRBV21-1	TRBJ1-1	CASSARNRVPNTEAFF
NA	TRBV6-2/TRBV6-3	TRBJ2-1	CASSPTGPHFYNEQFF
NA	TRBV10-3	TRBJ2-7	CAISAGQSSYEQYF
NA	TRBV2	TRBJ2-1	CATPDRINEQFF
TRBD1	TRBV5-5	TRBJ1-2	CASSPGTALGYGYTF
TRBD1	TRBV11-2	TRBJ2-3	CASSIRTGASPSTDTQYF
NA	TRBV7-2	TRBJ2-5	CASSLWGLQETQYF
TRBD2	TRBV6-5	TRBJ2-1	CASSYRIAGVYNEQFF
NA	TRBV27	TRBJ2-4	CASGTRIQYF
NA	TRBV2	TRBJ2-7	CASSDAPYEQYF
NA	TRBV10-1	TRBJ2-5	CASSEISRETQYF
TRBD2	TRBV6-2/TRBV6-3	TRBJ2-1	CASRADYSGGLSYNEQFF
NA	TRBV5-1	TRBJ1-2	CASSSLSAEAGVYGYTF
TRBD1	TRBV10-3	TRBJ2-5	CAMSPGRGHQQETQYF
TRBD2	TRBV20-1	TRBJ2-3	CSARTGLAGGPLSEDTQYF
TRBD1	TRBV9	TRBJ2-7	CASSVGDRDYEQYF
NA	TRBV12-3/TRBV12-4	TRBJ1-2	CAAARQNGYTF
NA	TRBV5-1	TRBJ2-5	CASSLYASQRETQYF
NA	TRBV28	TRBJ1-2	CASSLTTNYGYTF
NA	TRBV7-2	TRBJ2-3	CASSLGPAAGGTDTQYF
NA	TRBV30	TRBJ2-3	CAWSKSSGRTDTQYF
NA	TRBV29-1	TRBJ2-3	CSVEIPGSTDTQYF
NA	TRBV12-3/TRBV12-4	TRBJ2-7	CASSFGGRRGYYEQYF
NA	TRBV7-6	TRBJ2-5	CASSTRDGETQYF
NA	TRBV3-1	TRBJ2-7	CASSQGVIAYEQYF
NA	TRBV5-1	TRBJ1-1	CASSLSGSSNEAFF
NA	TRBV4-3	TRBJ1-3	CASSQDRRQPGNTIYF
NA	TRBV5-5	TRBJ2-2	CASSLGRFLNTGELFF
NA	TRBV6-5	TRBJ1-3	CASSYTGTNTIYF
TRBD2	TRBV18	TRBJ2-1	CASSGAAGGPYNEQFF
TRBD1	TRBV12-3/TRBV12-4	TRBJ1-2	CASSLGDRDYGYTF
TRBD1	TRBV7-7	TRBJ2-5	CASSPVTGTGPRTQYF
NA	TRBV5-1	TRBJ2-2	CASSLVARAYTGELFF
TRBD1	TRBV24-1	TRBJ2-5	CATSDRDRARETQYF
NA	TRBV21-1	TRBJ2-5	CASSKVQETQYF
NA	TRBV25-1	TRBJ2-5	CASSVGGEGETQYF
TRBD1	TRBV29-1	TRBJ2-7	CSGGQATYEQYF
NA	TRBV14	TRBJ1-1	CASSQVLQVDTEAFF
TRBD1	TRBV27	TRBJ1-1	CASTPGGMNTEAFF
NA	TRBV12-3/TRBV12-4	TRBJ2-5	CASSLFETQYF
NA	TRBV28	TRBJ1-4	CASSQNIARAEEKLFF
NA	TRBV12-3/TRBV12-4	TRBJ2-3	CASSFWADTQYF
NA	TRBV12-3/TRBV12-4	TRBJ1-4	CASGRGSTNEKLFF
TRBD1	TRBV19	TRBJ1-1	CASSGTVRTEAFF
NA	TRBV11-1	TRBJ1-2	CASSLALTETTHYGYTF
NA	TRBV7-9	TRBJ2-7	CASSLGQQTYEQYF
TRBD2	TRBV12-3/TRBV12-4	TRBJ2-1	CASSQTSGIYNEQFF
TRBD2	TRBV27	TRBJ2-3	CASSPSSGGSTDTQYF